This entry lists 8 T cell receptor beta chains sequenced from one sample in a study of T cells in narcolepsy. Data came from immunoSEQ multiplex PCR; TCRdb stores just in-frame clones and leaves some out. The data show tens of thousands of clones, roughly 80% seen once. Sequencing used CD45RA- memory CD4+ T cells from PBMCs. Receptor source: a human donor with narcolepsy.

The V call is TRBV14, the J call TRBJ1-3; 8 nucleotides line up with TRBD1. This CDR3 contains 16 residues. Germline V gene data show CDR1 as SGHDN and CDR2 as FVKESK. With 2 bases clipped from V and 0 bases from J, the junction kept 3 bases outside the gene matches. CDR3 bases: TGTGCCAGCAGCCAATCAGGGGGCTACTCTGGAAACACCATATATTTT. Its protein is CASSQSGGYSGNTIYF.

CDR3 amino acids: CAGLRGTGANVLTF. The CDR3 DNA is TGTGCCGGACTCAGGGGAACGGGGGCCAACGTCCTGACTTTC. This sequence joins TRBV2 and TRBJ2-6, with D perhaps matching TRBD1 (6 bases). V lost 11 bases and J lost 4, with 15 bases in between. The CDR3 runs to 14 residues. Germline values: CDR1 SNHLY, CDR2 FYNNEI.

The J gene is TRBJ1-5, the V gene TRBV2; D remains ambiguous. V shed 6 bases and J shed 2 bases, with 26 bases lying between them. The CDR3 contains 19 residues. CDR1 SNHLY and CDR2 FYNNEI come from the germline V gene. The CDR3 DNA sequence: TGTGCCAGCAGGACGGATTCCGGGAGACGGCATTCGGGCAATCAGCCCCAGCATTTT. Its protein product is CASRTDSGRRHSGNQPQHF. Combining the CDR3 with reference TRBV2 and TRBJ1-5 gives the whole variable domain EPEVTQTPSHQVTQMGQEVILRCVPISNHLYFYWYRQILGQKVEFLVSFYNNEISEKSEIFDDQFSVERPDGSNFTLKIRSTKLEDSAMYFCASRTDSGRRHSGNQPQHFGDGTRLSIL.

This chain connects TRBV5-1 to TRBJ1-4; D unclear. V lost 4 bases, J lost 0 bases, and 10 bases lay in between. CDR3 length: 15 residues. Germline V CDR1 and CDR2: SGHRS, YFSETQ. CDR3 protein: CASSRDAATNEKLFF. The CDR3 coding sequence is TGCGCCAGCAGCCGAGACGCTGCAACTAATGAAAAACTGTTTTTT.

The chain has TRBV7-3 and TRBJ2-7; TRBD2 matches 9 bases. Germline V gives CDR1 SGHTA, CDR2 FQGTGA. The CDR3 length is 15 residues. J lost 3 bases, V lost 2 bases, and 5 bases had no gene match. Here the CDR3 DNA reads TGTGCCAGCAGCTTACTAGCGGGGAAGGACTACGAGCAGTACTTC. The encoded protein is CASSLLAGKDYEQYF.

This clone was found a few times. The chain is built from TRBV7-6 and TRBJ1-2; 9 bases fit TRBD1. Unmatched junction bases numbered 3, after V lost 1 base and J lost 6 bases. CDR1 is SGHVS, CDR2 FNYEAQ, per germline. This CDR3 has 14 amino acids. The DNA for the CDR3 is TGTGCCAGCAGCTTAGGGACAGGGGCCCATGGCTACACCTTC. Translating gives CASSLGTGAHGYTF.

The V call is TRBV5-5, the J call TRBJ1-4; TRBD1 might be the D (5 bases). The CDR3 loop spans 20 amino acids. CDR1 is SGHKS, CDR2 YYEKEE, per germline (reference sequence). The V end lost 0 bases, the J end lost 0 bases, and 21 bases lay between the germline ends. The CDR3 bases are TGTGCCAGCAGCTTGGGACTACCGGGACGGACACTCACAACTAATGAAAAACTGTTTTTT. Translated, it gives CASSLGLPGRTLTTNEKLFF.

This clone was seen a single time. The chain recombines TRBV9 with TRBJ2-1, with D maybe TRBD1 (5 bases). V gave up 1 base and J gave up 7 bases, with 9 bases separating them. Germline V lookup: CDR1 SGDLS, CDR2 YYNGEE. This CDR3 has 13 residues. The CDR3 DNA follows: TGTGCCAGCAGCGTACAGGGTCGTAATGAGCAGTTCTTC. Translation gives CASSVQGRNEQFF.